The rows below give T cell receptor beta chains drawn from one sample of a study of blood T cell repertoires in COVID-19. Data came from immunoSEQ multiplex PCR; TCRdb stores just in-frame clones and leaves some out. The sample has roughly 81,000 clones, approximately 85% seen once; the top ten hold approximately 3%. Input material: peripheral blood. The receptor source for this set is a woman aged 80 or older with COVID-19, enrolled during active disease. CDR3s include the opening cysteine and the closing phenylalanine or tryptophan. Each record gives: V gene, clone size, D gene, CDR3 protein. The D gene is left open where the match is weak. Clone size is not always given. Where it is, it says once, few, many or a class for expanded clones.

V: TRBV5-5; size: .; D: TRBD1; CDR3: CASSSGQINLRPQHF
V: TRBV9; size: .; D: .; CDR3: CASSLPGANVLTF
V: TRBV2; size: .; D: TRBD1; CDR3: CASRTLPGGNRGNPEYEQYF
V: TRBV28; size: few; D: TRBD2; CDR3: CASSSPTVGRVETQYF
V: TRBV2; size: .; D: .; CDR3: CASSEVRGITTYEQYF
V: TRBV12-2; size: .; D: .; CDR3: CASRLERRVGRKSGANVLTF
V: TRBV7-2; size: .; D: TRBD2; CDR3: CASSLARPLGGKQFF
V: TRBV6-1; size: .; D: TRBD2; CDR3: CASSARLPSGGLGRAVEQYF
V: TRBV11-2; size: few; D: .; CDR3: CASSRRDSYEQYF
V: TRBV27; size: .; D: .; CDR3: CASSTTAGAFDGYTF
V: TRBV28; size: few; D: .; CDR3: CASSGGGANVLTF
V: TRBV18; size: .; D: .; CDR3: CASSPPHRAANTGELFF
V: TRBV9; size: few; D: .; CDR3: CASSVEGAGYSGYTF
V: TRBV28; size: .; D: TRBD1; CDR3: CASRLTGFGYTF
V: TRBV5-6; size: once; D: TRBD1; CDR3: CASSLGTGIEFYEQYF
V: TRBV3-1/TRBV3-2; size: .; D: .; CDR3: CASSQARLRAQYF
V: TRBV7-2; size: .; D: .; CDR3: CASSFTRGTGELFF
V: TRBV29-1; size: .; D: TRBD2; CDR3: CSVAKLATYNEQFF
V: TRBV10-3; size: .; D: TRBD1; CDR3: CAISKGQGAGELFF
V: TRBV5-1; size: .; D: .; CDR3: CASSLADFSTDTQYF
V: TRBV19; size: .; D: TRBD1; CDR3: CASTGTAGYRPQHF
V: TRBV3-1/TRBV3-2; size: .; D: .; CDR3: CASSLRDTQETQYF
V: TRBV4-3; size: .; D: .; CDR3: CASSQGYSDTQYF
V: TRBV19; size: .; D: .; CDR3: CASSIRTENTEAFF
V: TRBV5-5; size: .; D: .; CDR3: CASSPPSSGWREQFF
V: TRBV7-2; size: .; D: .; CDR3: CASRLGGAHNEKLFF
V: TRBV2; size: .; D: TRBD2; CDR3: CASRASWDYTTDTQYF
V: TRBV19; size: few; D: TRBD1; CDR3: CASRDRGGNSPLHF
V: TRBV3-1/TRBV3-2; size: .; D: .; CDR3: CASSRTPGTASYEQYF
V: TRBV10-2; size: .; D: TRBD1; CDR3: CASRRDSYNEQFF
V: TRBV5-4; size: .; D: .; CDR3: CASSQLTGTRPYEQYF
V: TRBV21-1; size: .; D: .; CDR3: CASSKGAVGSGRSYNEQFF
V: TRBV18; size: .; D: TRBD1; CDR3: CASSPRTGQGYEQYF
V: TRBV3-1/TRBV3-2; size: once; D: .; CDR3: CASSLASFSQPQHF
V: TRBV27; size: .; D: TRBD1; CDR3: CASSSTGSNTGELFF
V: TRBV19; size: .; D: TRBD2; CDR3: CASSEGLAGGPYEQYF
V: TRBV6-5; size: .; D: TRBD1; CDR3: CASSGQGASGNTIYF
V: TRBV4-1; size: .; D: TRBD1; CDR3: CASSQGAGGLYGYTF
V: TRBV7-8; size: .; D: .; CDR3: CASRHPGQDIYEAFF
V: TRBV5-8; size: .; D: TRBD1; CDR3: CASSSWTGYNEQFF
V: TRBV5-4; size: .; D: .; CDR3: CASSPQSTKETQYF
V: TRBV2; size: .; D: .; CDR3: CASSGIGGEQYF
V: TRBV11-2; size: .; D: .; CDR3: CASSLTGMNYGYTF
V: TRBV4-2; size: once; D: .; CDR3: CASSQGWGEYGYTF
V: TRBV11-2; size: .; D: TRBD2; CDR3: CASSLERGTHEQYF
V: TRBV18; size: .; D: .; CDR3: CASSPLTGANVLTF
V: TRBV9; size: .; D: TRBD2; CDR3: CASSPPGTSFYEQYF
V: TRBV5-1; size: .; D: TRBD1; CDR3: CASSLGARTGGANTQYF
V: TRBV6-5; size: .; D: .; CDR3: CASAGRRMNTEAFF
V: TRBV5-1; size: .; D: TRBD2; CDR3: CASVLAGGTDTQYF
V: TRBV5-1; size: once; D: .; CDR3: CASSLEAAAATNEKLFF
V: TRBV5-1; size: .; D: .; CDR3: CASSLVRLNQPQHF
V: TRBV5-8; size: few; D: .; CDR3: CASSVAGADLFGYTF